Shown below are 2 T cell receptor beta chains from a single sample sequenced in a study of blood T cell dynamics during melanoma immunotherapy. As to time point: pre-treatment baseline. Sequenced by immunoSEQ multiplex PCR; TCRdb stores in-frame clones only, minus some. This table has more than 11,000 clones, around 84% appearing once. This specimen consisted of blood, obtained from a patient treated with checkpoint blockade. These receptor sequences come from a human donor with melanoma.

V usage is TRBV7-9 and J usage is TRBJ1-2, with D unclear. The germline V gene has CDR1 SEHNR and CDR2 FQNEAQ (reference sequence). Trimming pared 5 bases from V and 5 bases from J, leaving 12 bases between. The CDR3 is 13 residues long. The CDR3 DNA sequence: TGTGCCAGCAGCCAAGGACGGACTTATGGCTACACCTTC. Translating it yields CASSQGRTYGYTF.

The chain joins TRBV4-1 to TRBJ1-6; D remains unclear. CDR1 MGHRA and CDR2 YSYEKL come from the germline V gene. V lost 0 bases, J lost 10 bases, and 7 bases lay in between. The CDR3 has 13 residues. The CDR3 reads CASSQERRSPLHF. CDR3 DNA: TGCGCCAGCAGCCAAGAACGCCGATCACCCCTCCACTTT.